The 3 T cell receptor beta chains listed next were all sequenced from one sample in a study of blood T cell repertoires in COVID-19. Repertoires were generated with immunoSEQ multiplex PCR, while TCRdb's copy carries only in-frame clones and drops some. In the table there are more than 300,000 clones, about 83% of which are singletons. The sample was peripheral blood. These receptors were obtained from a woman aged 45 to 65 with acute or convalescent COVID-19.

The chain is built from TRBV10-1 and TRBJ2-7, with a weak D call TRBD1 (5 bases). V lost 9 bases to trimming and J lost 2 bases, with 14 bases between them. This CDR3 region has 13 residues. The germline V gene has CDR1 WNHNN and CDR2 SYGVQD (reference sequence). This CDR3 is CARETREPYEQYF. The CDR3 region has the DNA TGCGCCAGGGAAACCAGGGAACCCTACGAGCAGTACTTC.

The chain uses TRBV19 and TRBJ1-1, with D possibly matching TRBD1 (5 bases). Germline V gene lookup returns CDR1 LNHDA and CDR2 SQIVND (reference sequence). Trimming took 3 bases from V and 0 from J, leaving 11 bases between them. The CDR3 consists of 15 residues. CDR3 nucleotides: TGTGCCAGTAGTATCGCGGGGACTGTGAACACTGAAGCTTTCTTT. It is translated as CASSIAGTVNTEAFF.

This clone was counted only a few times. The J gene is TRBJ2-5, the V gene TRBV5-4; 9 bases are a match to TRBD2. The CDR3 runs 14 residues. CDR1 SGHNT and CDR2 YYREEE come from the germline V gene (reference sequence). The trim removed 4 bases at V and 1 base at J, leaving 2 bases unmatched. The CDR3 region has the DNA TGTGCCAGCAGCCGACTAGCGGCCCAAGAGACCCAGTACTTC. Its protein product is CASSRLAAQETQYF.